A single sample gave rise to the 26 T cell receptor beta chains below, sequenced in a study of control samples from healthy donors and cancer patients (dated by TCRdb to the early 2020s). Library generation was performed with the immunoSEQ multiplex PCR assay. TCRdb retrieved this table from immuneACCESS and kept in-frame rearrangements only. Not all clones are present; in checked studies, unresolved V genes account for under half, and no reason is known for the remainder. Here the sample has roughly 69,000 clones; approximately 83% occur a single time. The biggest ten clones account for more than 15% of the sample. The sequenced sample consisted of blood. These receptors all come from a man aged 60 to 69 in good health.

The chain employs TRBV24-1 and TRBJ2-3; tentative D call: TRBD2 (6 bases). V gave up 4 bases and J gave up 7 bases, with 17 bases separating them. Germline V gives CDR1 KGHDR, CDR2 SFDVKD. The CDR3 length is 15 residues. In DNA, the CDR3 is TGTGCCACCAGTGAACCGGGAGTTGGGGGAAATACGCAGTATTTT. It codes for CATSEPGVGGNTQYF.

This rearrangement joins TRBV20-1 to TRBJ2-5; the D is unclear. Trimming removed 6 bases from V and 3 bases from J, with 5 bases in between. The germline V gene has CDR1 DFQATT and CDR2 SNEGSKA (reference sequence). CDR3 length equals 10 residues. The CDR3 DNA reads TGCAGTGCAATTAAAGAGACCCAGTACTTC. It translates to CSAIKETQYF.

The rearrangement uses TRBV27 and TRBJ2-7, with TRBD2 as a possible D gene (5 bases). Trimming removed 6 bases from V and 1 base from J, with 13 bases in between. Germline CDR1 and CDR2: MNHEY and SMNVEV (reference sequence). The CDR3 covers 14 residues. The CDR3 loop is CASSSPRRSYEQYF. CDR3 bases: TGTGCCAGCAGCTCTCCAAGGAGGTCCTACGAGCAGTACTTC.

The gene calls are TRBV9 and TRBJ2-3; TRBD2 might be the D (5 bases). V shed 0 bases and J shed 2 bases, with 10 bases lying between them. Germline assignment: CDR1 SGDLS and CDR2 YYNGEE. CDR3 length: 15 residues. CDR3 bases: TGTGCCAGCAGCGTAGCGGGAAGATACACAGATACGCAGTATTTT. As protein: CASSVAGRYTDTQYF.

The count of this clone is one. The CDR3 region has the DNA TGCAGTGCTAGTCAACTAGCGGGAATCAATGAGCAGTTCTTC. Translating gives CSASQLAGINEQFF. The chain couples TRBV20-1 to TRBJ2-1; 10 positions match TRBD2. J lost 6 bases, V lost 3 bases, and 5 bases had no gene match. CDR3 length: 14 amino acids. The germline CDR1 and CDR2 sequences are DFQATT and SNEGSKA (reference sequence).

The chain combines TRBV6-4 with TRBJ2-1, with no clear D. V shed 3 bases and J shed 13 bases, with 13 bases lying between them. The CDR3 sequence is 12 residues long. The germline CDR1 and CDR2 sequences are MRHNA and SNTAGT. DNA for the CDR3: TGTGCCAGCAGTGATCCGCCAGGCAAACAGTTCTTC. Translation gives CASSDPPGKQFF.

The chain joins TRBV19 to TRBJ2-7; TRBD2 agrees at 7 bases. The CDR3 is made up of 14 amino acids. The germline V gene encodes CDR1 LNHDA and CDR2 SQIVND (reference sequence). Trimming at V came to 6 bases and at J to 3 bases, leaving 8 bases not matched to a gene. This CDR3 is CASSRKGGSYEQYF. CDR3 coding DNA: TGTGCCAGTAGCAGGAAGGGCGGGAGCTACGAGCAGTACTTC.

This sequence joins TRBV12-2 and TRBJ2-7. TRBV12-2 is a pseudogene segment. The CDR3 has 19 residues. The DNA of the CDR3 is TGTGCAAGTCGCTTAGCCTTCGCAGGGACCCCACAATCCTCCTACGAGCAGTACTTC. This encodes CASRLAFAGTPQSSYEQYF.

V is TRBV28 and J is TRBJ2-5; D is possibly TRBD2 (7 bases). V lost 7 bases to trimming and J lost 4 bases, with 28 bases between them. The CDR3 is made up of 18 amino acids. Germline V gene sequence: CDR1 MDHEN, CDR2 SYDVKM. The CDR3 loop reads CASTPSKAGVGARETQYF. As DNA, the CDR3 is TGTGCCAGCACCCCAAGTAAGGCGGGAGTGGGGGCCCGAGAGACCCAGTACTTC.

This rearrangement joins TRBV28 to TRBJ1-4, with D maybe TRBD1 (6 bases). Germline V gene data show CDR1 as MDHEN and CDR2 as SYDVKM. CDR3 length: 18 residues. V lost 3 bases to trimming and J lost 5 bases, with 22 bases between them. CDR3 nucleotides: TGTGCCAGCAGTTTCAATCTATACGGGGACATTCGGAATGAAAAACTGTTTTTT. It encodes CASSFNLYGDIRNEKLFF.

The CDR3 bases are TGCGCCAGCAGCCTCGGGACTACCCCTCGCGAGCAGTACTTC. It is translated as CASSLGTTPREQYF. The V gene is TRBV10-2, the J gene TRBJ2-7, with 7 bases fitting TRBD2. Germline V gene data show CDR1 as WSHSY and CDR2 as SAAADI. Trimming removed 6 bases from V and 6 bases from J; junction bases left unmatched: 11. This CDR3 has 14 amino acids.

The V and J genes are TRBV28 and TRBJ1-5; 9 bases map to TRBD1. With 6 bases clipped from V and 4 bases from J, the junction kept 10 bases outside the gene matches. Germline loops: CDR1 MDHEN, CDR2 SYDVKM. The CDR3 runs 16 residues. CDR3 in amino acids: CASRITGTGRNQPQHF. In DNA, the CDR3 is TGTGCCAGCAGGATTACCGGGACAGGGAGAAATCAGCCCCAGCATTTT.

CDR3 nucleotides: TGTGCCAGCAGTTCTACAGGGTTGACGGGGGGCTACACCTTC. The encoded protein is CASSSTGLTGGYTF. This chain joins TRBV5-6 and TRBJ1-2, with a tentative D call TRBD1 (6 bases). CDR1 and CDR2 from the germline V gene are SGHDT and YYEEEE. The CDR3 covers 14 residues. V was trimmed by 5 bases and J by 8 bases, leaving 19 bases between them.

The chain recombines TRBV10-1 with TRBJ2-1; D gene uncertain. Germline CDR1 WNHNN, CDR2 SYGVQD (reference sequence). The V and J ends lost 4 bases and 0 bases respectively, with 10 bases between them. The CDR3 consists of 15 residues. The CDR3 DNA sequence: TGCGCCAGCAGTGTTCCGTGGCCCTCCTACAATGAGCAGTTCTTC. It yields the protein CASSVPWPSYNEQFF.

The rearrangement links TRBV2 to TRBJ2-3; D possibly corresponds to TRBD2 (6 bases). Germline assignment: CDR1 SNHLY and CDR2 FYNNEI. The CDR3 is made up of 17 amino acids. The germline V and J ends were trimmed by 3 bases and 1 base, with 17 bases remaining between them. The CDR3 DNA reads TGTGCCAGCAGTGACAGGTTGGGGTCGGGGGGCACAGATACGCAGTATTTT. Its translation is CASSDRLGSGGTDTQYF.

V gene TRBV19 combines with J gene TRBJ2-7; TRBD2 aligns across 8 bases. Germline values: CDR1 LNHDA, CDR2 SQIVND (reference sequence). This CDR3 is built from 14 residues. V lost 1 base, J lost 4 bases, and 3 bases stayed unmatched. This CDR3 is CASSIGGTSYEQYF. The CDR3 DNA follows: TGTGCCAGTAGTATAGGTGGGACTAGTTACGAGCAGTACTTC.

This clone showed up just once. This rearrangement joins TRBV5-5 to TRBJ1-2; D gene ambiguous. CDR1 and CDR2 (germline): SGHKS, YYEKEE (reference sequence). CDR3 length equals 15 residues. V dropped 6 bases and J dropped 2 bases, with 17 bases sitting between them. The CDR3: CASTPTGISNYGYTF. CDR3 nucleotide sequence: TGTGCCAGCACTCCCACCGGGATTTCGAACTATGGCTACACCTTC. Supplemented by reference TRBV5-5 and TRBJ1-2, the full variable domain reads DAGVTQSPTHLIKTRGQQVTLRCSPISGHKSVSWYQQVLGQGPQFIFQYYEKEERGRGNFPDRFSARQFPNYSSELNVNALLLGDSALYLCASTPTGISNYGYTFGSGTRLTVV.

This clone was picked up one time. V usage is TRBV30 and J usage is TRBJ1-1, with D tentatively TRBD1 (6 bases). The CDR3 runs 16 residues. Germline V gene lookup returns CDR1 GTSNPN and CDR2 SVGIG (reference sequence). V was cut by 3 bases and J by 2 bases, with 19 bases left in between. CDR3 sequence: CAWSASNRVGNTEAFF. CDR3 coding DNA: TGTGCCTGGAGCGCAAGTAACAGGGTAGGAAACACTGAAGCTTTCTTT.

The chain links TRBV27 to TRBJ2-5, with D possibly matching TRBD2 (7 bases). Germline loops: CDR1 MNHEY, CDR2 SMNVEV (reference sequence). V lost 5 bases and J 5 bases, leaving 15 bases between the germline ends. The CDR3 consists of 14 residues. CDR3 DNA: TGTGCCAGCAGTCTCCTCAGGGGAGGGGAGACCCAGTACTTC. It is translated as CASSLLRGGETQYF.

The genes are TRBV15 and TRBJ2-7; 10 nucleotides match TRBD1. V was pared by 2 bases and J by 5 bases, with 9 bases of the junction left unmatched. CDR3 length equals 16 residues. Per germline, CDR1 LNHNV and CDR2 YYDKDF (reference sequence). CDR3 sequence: CATSRLSGTGAHEQYF. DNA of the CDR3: TGTGCCACCAGCAGACTTTCCGGGACAGGGGCTCACGAGCAGTACTTC.

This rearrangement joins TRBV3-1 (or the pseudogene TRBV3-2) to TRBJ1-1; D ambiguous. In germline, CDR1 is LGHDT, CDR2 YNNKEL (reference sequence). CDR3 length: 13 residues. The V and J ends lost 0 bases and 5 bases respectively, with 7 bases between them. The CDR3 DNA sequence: TGTGCCAGCAGCCAAGATGTCGGGACTGAAGCTTTCTTT. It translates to CASSQDVGTEAFF.

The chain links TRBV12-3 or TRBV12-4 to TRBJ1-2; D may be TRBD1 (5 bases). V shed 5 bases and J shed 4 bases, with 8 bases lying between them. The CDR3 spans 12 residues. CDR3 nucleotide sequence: TGTGCCAGCAGTCGGGGACGCTATGGCTACACCTTC. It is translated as CASSRGRYGYTF.

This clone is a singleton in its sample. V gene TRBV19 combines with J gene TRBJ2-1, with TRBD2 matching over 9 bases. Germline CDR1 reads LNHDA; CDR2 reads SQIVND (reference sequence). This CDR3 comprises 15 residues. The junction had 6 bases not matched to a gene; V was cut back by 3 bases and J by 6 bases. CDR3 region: CASSIESGRTNEQFF. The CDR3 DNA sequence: TGTGCCAGTAGTATTGAAAGCGGGAGGACCAATGAGCAGTTCTTC.

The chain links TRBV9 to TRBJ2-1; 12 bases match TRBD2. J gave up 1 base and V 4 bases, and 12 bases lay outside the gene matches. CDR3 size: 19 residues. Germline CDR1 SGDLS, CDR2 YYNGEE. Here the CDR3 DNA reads TGTGCCAGCAGCCCCCGGCCGACTAGCGGGAGAGGGTCCTACAATGAGCAGTTCTTC. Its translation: CASSPRPTSGRGSYNEQFF. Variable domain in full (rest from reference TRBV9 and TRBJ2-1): DSGVTQTPKHLITATGQRVTLRCSPRSGDLSVYWYQQSLDQGLQFLIQYYNGEERAKGNILERFSAQQFPDLHSELNLSSLELGDSALYFCASSPRPTSGRGSYNEQFFGPGTRLTVL.

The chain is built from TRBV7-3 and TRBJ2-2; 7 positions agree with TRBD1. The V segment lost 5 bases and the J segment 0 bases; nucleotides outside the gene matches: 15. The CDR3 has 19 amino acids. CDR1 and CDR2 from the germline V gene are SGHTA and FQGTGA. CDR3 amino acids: CASSPILSGQFSNTGELFF. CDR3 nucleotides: TGTGCCAGCAGCCCGATATTGTCGGGACAGTTTTCGAACACCGGGGAGCTGTTTTTT.

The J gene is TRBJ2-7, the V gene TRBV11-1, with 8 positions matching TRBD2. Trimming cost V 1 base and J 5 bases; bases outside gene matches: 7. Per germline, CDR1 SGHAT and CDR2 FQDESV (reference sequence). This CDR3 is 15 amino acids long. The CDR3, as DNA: TGTGCCAGCAGCTTAGACCAGCGGGAGACCCACGAGCAGTACTTC. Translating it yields CASSLDQRETHEQYF.